The 17 T cell receptor beta chains in this list originate from one sample, sequenced in a study of T cell responses to AZD1222 COVID-19 vaccine. The method was immunoSEQ multiplex PCR; TCRdb's version includes in-frame clones alone and lacks a portion of them. Here the sample spans more than 95,000 clones, about 92% being singletons. The input for sequencing was peripheral blood, taken on day 0 of AZD1222 vaccination. These receptors were taken from an adult in good health.

CDR3: CASSVSGTLNTEAFF. The CDR3 coding sequence is TGTGCCAGCAGCGTTTCGGGAACCTTGAACACTGAAGCTTTCTTT. The chain combines TRBV9 with TRBJ1-1; D remains ambiguous. The CDR3 is 15 residues long. Trimming pared 2 bases from V and 0 bases from J, leaving 11 bases between. Germline lookup yields CDR1 SGDLS and CDR2 YYNGEE.

The CDR3 spells CASSPLRDTEAFF. The CDR3 region has the DNA TGTGCCAGCTCACCACTCAGGGACACTGAAGCTTTCTTT. V gene TRBV18 combines with J gene TRBJ1-1, with a tentative D call TRBD1 (5 bases). CDR3 length equals 13 residues. V was shortened by 1 base and J by 3 bases, with 6 bases between the two germline ends. Germline CDR1 is KGHSH and CDR2 is LQKENI.

The chain combines TRBV10-3 with TRBJ2-1; weak D call: TRBD2 (5 bases). The CDR3 is 14 residues long. Per the germline V gene, CDR1 is ENHRY and CDR2 is SYGVKD. Between the trimmed V and J ends, which lost 0 bases and 8 bases, there was a span of 11 bases. CDR3 nucleotides: TGTGCCATCAGTGAGTCGCGACTACCCCATGAGCAGTTCTTC. This encodes CAISESRLPHEQFF.

This rearrangement joins TRBV9 to TRBJ2-1; the D is unclear. There are 12 residues in the CDR3. Looked up from germline, CDR1 is SGDLS and CDR2 is YYNGEE. Trimming shortened V by 4 bases and J by 9 bases, and 11 bases separated the two germline ends. DNA of the CDR3: TGTGCCAGCAGCCCCATGTCGGGTGAGCAGTTCTTC. Its translation is CASSPMSGEQFF.

J is TRBJ2-3 and V is TRBV3-1 (or the pseudogene TRBV3-2); D gene uncertain. The CDR3 has 15 residues. Germline V CDR1 and CDR2: LGHDT, YNNKEL (reference sequence). The V end lost 0 bases, the J end lost 2 bases, and 9 bases lay between the germline ends. In DNA form, the CDR3 reads TGTGCCAGCAGCCAAGAAAAGTGGGTCACAGATACGCAGTATTTT. It codes for CASSQEKWVTDTQYF.

V is TRBV19 and J is TRBJ1-1; no firm D call. Per the germline V gene, CDR1 is LNHDA and CDR2 is SQIVND (reference sequence). Deletions cut 3 bases from V and 8 bases from J, with 13 bases between. This CDR3 contains 13 residues. This chain's CDR3 is CASSIGLAVEAFF. CDR3 nucleotides: TGTGCCAGTAGTATTGGTTTGGCAGTAGAAGCTTTCTTT. The full variable domain, rest sourced from reference TRBV19 and TRBJ1-1, is DGGITQSPKYLFRKEGQNVTLSCEQNLNHDAMYWYRQDPGQGLRLIYYSQIVNDFQKGDIAEGYSVSREKKESFPLTVTSAQKNPTAFYLCASSIGLAVEAFFGQGTRLTVV.

The J gene is TRBJ1-2, the V gene TRBV19; weak D call: TRBD1 (6 bases). This CDR3 has 13 residues. Deletions cut 3 bases from V and 4 bases from J, with 9 bases between. Germline V CDR1 and CDR2: LNHDA, SQIVND (reference sequence). The CDR3: CASSMAQGYGYTF. Here the CDR3 DNA reads TGTGCCAGTAGTATGGCACAGGGCTATGGCTACACCTTC.

V gene TRBV6-1 combines with J gene TRBJ1-4; D uncertain. Germline loops: CDR1 MNHNS, CDR2 SASEGT. The length of the CDR3 is 11 residues. Trimming pared 2 bases from V and 12 bases from J, leaving 7 bases between. The CDR3: CASSEMGELFF. As DNA, the CDR3 is TGTGCCAGCAGTGAAATGGGCGAACTGTTTTTT.

The chain employs TRBV7-3 and TRBJ2-2; unclear D gene. The CDR3 consists of 15 residues. Germline CDR1 and CDR2: SGHTA and FQGTGA. The V gene lost 4 bases and the J gene lost 6 bases, with 15 bases spanning the gap. In nucleotides, the CDR3 is TGTGCCAGCAGCTCTCGGTCACGAGGTGCCGGGGAGCTGTTTTTT. Amino acids: CASSSRSRGAGELFF. Complete variable domain (other parts from reference TRBV7-3 and TRBJ2-2): GAGVSQTPSNKVTEKGKYVELRCDPISGHTALYWYRQSLGQGPEFLIYFQGTGAADDSGLPNDRFFAVRPEGSVSTLKIQRTERGDSAVYLCASSSRSRGAGELFFGEGSRLTVL.

The genes are TRBV5-1 and TRBJ1-4, with 9 positions matching TRBD1. CDR1 is SGHRS and CDR2 is YFSETQ in the germline V gene. Unmatched junction bases numbered 11, after V lost 4 bases and J lost 10 bases. The CDR3 sequence is 15 residues long. The CDR3 loop reads CASSAVQGASGKLFF. The DNA of the CDR3 is TGCGCCAGCAGCGCGGTACAGGGGGCGTCCGGAAAACTGTTTTTT.

The chain recombines TRBV25-1 with TRBJ1-3, with a tentative D call TRBD1 (6 bases). V was clipped by 2 bases and J by 0 bases, with 8 bases between them. Per germline, CDR1 MGHDK and CDR2 SYGVNS. This CDR3 is 15 amino acids long. The CDR3 DNA sequence: TGTGCCAGCAGTGAAGTAGGGGGCTCTGGAAACACCATATATTTT. It is translated as CASSEVGGSGNTIYF. Full variable domain (remainder filled in from reference TRBV25-1 and TRBJ1-3): EADIYQTPRYLVIGTGKKITLECSQTMGHDKMYWYQQDPGMELHLIHYSYGVNSTEKGDLSSESTVSRIRTEHFPLTLESARPSHTSQYLCASSEVGGSGNTIYFGEGSWLTVV.

The rearrangement joins TRBV4-3 to TRBJ2-7; 12 bases match TRBD1. Trimming removed 5 bases from V and 6 bases from J; junction bases left unmatched: 5. This CDR3 is built from 14 residues. Germline lookup yields CDR1 LGHNA and CDR2 YSLEER. Written as DNA, the CDR3 is TGCGCCAGCAGCGACGGGACAGGGGGCGCCGAGCAGTACTTC. Encoded protein: CASSDGTGGAEQYF.

About this clone itself: The same CDR3 arises from other DNA sequences in this sample as well. This chain connects TRBV28 to TRBJ1-5; 9 bases line up with TRBD1. V trimming: 6 bases; J trimming: 7 bases; junction bases outside the gene matches: 10. Germline V lookup: CDR1 MDHEN, CDR2 SYDVKM. This CDR3 spans 15 amino acids. CDR3 sequence (DNA): TGTGCCAGCAGCCTGGGACAGGGCTACAGACAGCCCCAGCATTTT. Its translation: CASSLGQGYRQPQHF.

The V gene is TRBV4-1, the J gene TRBJ2-7; D remains ambiguous. Germline V CDR1 and CDR2: MGHRA, YSYEKL. This CDR3 region has 15 residues. Trimming removed 4 bases from V and 2 bases from J, with 15 bases in between. As DNA, the CDR3 is TGCGCCAGCAGCCGTTCTAGGGCGGAACCCTACGAGCAGTACTTC. Its translation: CASSRSRAEPYEQYF.

DNA of the CDR3: TGTGCCAGCAGCCAAGAATGGGGAGGGGGCGGAACCGGGGAGCTGTTTTTT. This encodes CASSQEWGGGGTGELFF. The gene calls are TRBV4-2 and TRBJ2-2; either TRBD1 or TRBD2 may supply D (7 bases each). The CDR3 consists of 17 residues. The germline V and J ends were trimmed by 0 bases and 5 bases, with 16 bases remaining between them. The V gene's germline CDR1 is LGHNA and CDR2 YNFKEQ.

This clone appeared once. The gene calls are TRBV5-1 and TRBJ1-1; D is undetermined. V gave up 0 bases and J gave up 5 bases, with 5 bases separating them. Germline V gives CDR1 SGHRS, CDR2 YFSETQ. The CDR3 length is 12 residues. The CDR3 DNA follows: TGCGCCAGCAGCTTGGTGGGGACTGAAGCTTTCTTT. This translates into CASSLVGTEAFF.

Here the CDR3 reads CASSSGRSNEKLFF. The CDR3 DNA reads as TGTGCCAGCAGCTCGGGACGCTCTAATGAAAAACTGTTTTTT. This chain uses TRBV5-4 with TRBJ1-4, with a possible D match to TRBD1 (5 bases). V lost 3 bases and J lost 3, with 9 bases in between. The germline gives CDR1 SGHNT, CDR2 YYREEE (reference sequence). This CDR3 has 14 amino acids. The entire variable domain, with the rest obtained from reference TRBV5-4 and TRBJ1-4, is as follows: ETGVTQSPTHLIKTRGQQVTLRCSSQSGHNTVSWYQQALGQGPQFIFQYYREEENGRGNFPPRFSGLQFPNYSSELNVNALELDDSALYLCASSSGRSNEKLFFGSGTQLSVL.